This T cell receptor beta chain comes out of a study of PD-1 blockade in classical Hodgkin lymphoma. TCRdb keeps only in-frame clones here, not all; method: immunoSEQ multiplex PCR. Here the sample spans 98,000 or so clones, approximately 90% being singletons. V dropped 8 bases and J dropped 6 bases, with 19 bases sitting between them. The CDR3 contains 14 residues. Germline V gene sequence: CDR1 SGHNT, CDR2 YENEEA. All patients relapsed after autologous stem cell transplantation, and brentuximab vedotin exposure varied. Best overall response was complete response, partial response or progressive disease in these relapsed/refractory classical Hodgkin lymphoma patients. About this clone: The antigen remains undetermined.

Study findings and constraints: The CD4+ diversity rise by C4D1 was clearest in complete responders. Whoever responded completely had baseline diversity much like that seen in newly diagnosed patients.

The chain links TRBV11-3 to TRBJ1-1; TRBD1 is a possible D gene (5 bases). The origin of this receptor is a human donor with classical Hodgkin lymphoma. The specimen was peripheral blood mononuclear cells (PBMCs), collected before the second cycle of nivolumab. The CDR3 loop reads CASAFREGLPEAFF. CDR3 DNA sequence: TGTGCCAGCGCGTTCCGCGAGGGACTGCCTGAAGCTTTCTTT.